Here is one TCR beta chain with its context. Its antigen is unidentified. The data stem from a study of T cell repertoires in cytomegalovirus infection. TCRdb called the reads again in MiXCR, with one record for every CDR3 protein. The repertoire includes about 110,000 distinct CDR3 sequences, roughly 30% of them detected once, and approximately 78% sits in the top ten. Findings and caveats of the study: Summed frequency of public TCR beta families distinguished CMV carriers with the relevant HLA.

CDR3 length equals 15 residues. Looked up from germline, CDR1 is SGHTA and CDR2 is FQGNSA. The V end was cut by 1 base, the J end by 0 bases, with 9 bases between. Sequences were derived from CD8+ T cells from cultured PBMCs, sampled from culture after CMV antigen stimulation. The rearrangement links TRBV7-2 to TRBJ1-1, with D uncertain. This receptor was identified in a human donor in good health (CMV status not recorded). Some clones in this sample may be carry-over from other donors' samples. CDR3 coding DNA: TGTGCCAGCAGCTTAGGGTTGCTCATGAACACTGAAGCTTTCTTT. This sequence encodes CASSLGLLMNTEAFF.